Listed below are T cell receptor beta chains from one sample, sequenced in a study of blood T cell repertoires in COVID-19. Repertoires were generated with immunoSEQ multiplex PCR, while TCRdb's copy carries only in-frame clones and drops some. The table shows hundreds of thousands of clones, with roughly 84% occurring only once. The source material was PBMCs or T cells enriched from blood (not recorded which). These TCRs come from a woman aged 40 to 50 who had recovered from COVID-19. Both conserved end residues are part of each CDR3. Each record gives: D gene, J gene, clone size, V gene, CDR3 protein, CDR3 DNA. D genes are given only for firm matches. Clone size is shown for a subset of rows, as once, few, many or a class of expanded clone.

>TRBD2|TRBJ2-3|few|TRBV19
CASSTRASGTSTDTQYF
TGTGCCAGTAGTACGCGGGCTAGCGGGACCAGCACAGATACGCAGTATTTT
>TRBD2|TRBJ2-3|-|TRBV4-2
CASSQERTSGIPDTQYF
TGTGCCAGCAGCCAAGAACGAACTAGCGGGATTCCAGATACGCAGTATTTT
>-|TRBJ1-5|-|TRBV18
CASSPRGGTVDQPQHF
TGTGCCAGCTCACCCCGAGGAGGGACCGTCGATCAGCCCCAGCATTTT
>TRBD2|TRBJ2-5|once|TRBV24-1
CATSLAGGETQYF
TGTGCCACCAGCTTAGCGGGAGGGGAGACCCAGTACTTC
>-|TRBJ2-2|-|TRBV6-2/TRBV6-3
CASSPFGTPNTGELFF
TGTGCCAGCAGCCCCTTCGGGACACCTAACACCGGGGAGCTGTTTTTT
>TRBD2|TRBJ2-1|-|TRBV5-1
CASSLASGLYNEQFF
TGCGCCAGCAGCTTGGCTAGCGGACTCTACAATGAGCAGTTCTTC
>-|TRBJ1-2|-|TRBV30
CACDRSNYGYTF
TGTGCCTGCGACAGGTCCAACTATGGCTACACCTTC
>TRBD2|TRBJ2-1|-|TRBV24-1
CATSDPAGEGPYNEQFF
TGTGCCACCAGTGACCCGGCGGGGGAGGGGCCCTACAATGAGCAGTTCTTC
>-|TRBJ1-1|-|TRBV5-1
CASSSGQNTEAFF
TGCGCCAGCAGCTCGGGACAGAACACTGAAGCTTTCTTT
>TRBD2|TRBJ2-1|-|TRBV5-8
CASSPGASGRVHEQFF
TGTGCCAGCAGCCCCGGGGCTAGCGGGAGGGTTCATGAGCAGTTCTTC
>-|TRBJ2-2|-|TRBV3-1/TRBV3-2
CASSQGFGGANTGELFF
TGTGCCAGCAGCCAAGGGTTTGGAGGGGCGAACACCGGGGAGCTGTTTTTT
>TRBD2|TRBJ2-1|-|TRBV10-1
CASSESRGLAEISYNEQFF
TGCGCCAGCAGTGAGAGTCGGGGACTAGCTGAAATCTCCTACAATGAGCAGTTCTTC
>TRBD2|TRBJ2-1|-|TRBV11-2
CASSRTSGTYNEQFF
TGTGCCAGCAGCAGGACTAGCGGTACCTACAATGAGCAGTTCTTC
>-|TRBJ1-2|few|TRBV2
CASSEGGRGNYGYTF
TGTGCCAGCAGTGAAGGTGGACGGGGAAACTATGGCTACACCTTC
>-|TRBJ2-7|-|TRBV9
CASSADALALYEQYF
TGTGCCAGCAGCGCAGACGCCCTAGCCTTATACGAGCAGTACTTC
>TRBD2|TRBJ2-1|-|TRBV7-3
CASSPGPAGGPYEQFF
TGTGCCAGCAGCCCAGGTCCGGCGGGAGGGCCCTATGAGCAGTTCTTC
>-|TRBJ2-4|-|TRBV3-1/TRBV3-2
CASSQAGVGNIQYF
TGTGCCAGCAGCCAAGCAGGGGTAGGAAACATTCAGTACTTC
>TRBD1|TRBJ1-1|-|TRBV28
CASRKRRTGTGYTEAFF
TGTGCCAGCAGAAAAAGAAGGACAGGGACGGGGTACACTGAAGCTTTCTTT
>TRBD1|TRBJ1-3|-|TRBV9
CASSERQGLYSGNTIYF
TGTGCCAGCAGCGAACGACAGGGGCTATACTCTGGAAACACCATATATTTT
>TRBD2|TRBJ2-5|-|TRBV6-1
CASSEALDRGLAGGKETQYF
TGTGCCAGCAGTGAAGCCCTGGACAGGGGTCTAGCGGGGGGGAAAGAGACCCAGTACTTC
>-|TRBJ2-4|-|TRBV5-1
CASSYTAFAKNIQYF
TGCGCCAGCAGCTATACAGCCTTCGCCAAAAACATTCAGTACTTC
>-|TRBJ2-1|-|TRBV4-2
CASSLNRNEQFF
TGTGCCAGCAGCCTGAACCGGAATGAGCAGTTCTTC
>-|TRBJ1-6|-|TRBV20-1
CSASAPGGSYNSPLHF
TGCAGTGCTAGTGCCCCGGGGGGTTCCTATAATTCACCCCTCCACTTT
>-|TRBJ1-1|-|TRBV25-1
CATRAGNTEAFF
TGTGCCACCCGGGCGGGGAACACTGAAGCTTTCTTT
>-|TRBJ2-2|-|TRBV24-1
CATSDSWGPTGELFF
TGTGCCACCAGTGATTCGTGGGGCCCCACCGGGGAGCTGTTTTTT
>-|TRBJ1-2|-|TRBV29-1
CSTGQSNYGYTF
TGCAGCACGGGACAATCTAACTATGGCTACACCTTC
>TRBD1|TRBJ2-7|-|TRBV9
CASSVRDRENEQYF
TGTGCCAGCAGCGTACGGGACAGGGAGAACGAGCAGTACTTC
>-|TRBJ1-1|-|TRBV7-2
CASSIARGVTEAFF
TGTGCCAGCAGCATCGCCCGAGGTGTGACTGAAGCTTTCTTT
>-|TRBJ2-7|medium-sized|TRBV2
CASSRVYEQYF
TGTGCCAGCAGCCGCGTTTACGAGCAGTACTTC
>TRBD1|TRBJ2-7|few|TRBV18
CASSQGTGKREQYF
TGTGCCAGCTCACAGGGGACAGGCAAAAGGGAGCAGTACTTC
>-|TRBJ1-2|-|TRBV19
CASRAGNNYGYTF
TGTGCCAGTAGGGCGGGGAATAACTATGGCTACACCTTC
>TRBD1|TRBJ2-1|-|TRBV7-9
CASSSDRENNEQFF
TGTGCCAGCAGCTCGGACAGGGAGAATAATGAGCAGTTCTTC
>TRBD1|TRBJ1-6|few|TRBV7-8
CASSIGQGASYNSPLHF
TGTGCCAGCAGCATAGGACAGGGCGCTTCCTATAATTCACCCCTCCACTTT
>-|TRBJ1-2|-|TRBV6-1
CASSEYGSSIYGYTF
TGTGCCAGCAGTGAATACGGGTCCTCTATCTATGGCTACACCTTC
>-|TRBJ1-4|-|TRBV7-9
CATSKRPGQGREKLFF
TGTGCCACCTCGAAACGACCGGGCCAAGGGAGGGAAAAACTGTTTTTT
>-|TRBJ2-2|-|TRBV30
CAWSRVRNTGELFF
TGTGCCTGGAGTCGGGTGAGGAACACCGGGGAGCTGTTTTTT
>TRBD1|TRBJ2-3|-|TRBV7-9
CASRGRDRSTDTQYF
TGTGCCAGCAGAGGCCGGGACAGGAGCACAGATACGCAGTATTTT
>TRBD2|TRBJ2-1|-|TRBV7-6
CASSLTGLANEQFF
TGTGCCAGCAGCTTAACGGGACTAGCGAATGAGCAGTTCTTC
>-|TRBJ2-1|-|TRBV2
CASSENSRPSYNEQFF
TGTGCCAGCAGTGAAAATTCTAGACCCTCCTACAATGAGCAGTTCTTC
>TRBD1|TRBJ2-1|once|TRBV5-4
CASSSGQGDEQFF
TGTGCCAGCAGCTCGGGACAGGGGGATGAGCAGTTCTTC
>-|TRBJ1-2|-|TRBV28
CASSYGRGHGYTF
TGTGCCAGCAGTTACGGCAGGGGTCATGGCTACACCTTC
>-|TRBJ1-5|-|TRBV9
CASSGGGVNQPQHF
TGTGCCAGCAGCGGGGGCGGCGTCAATCAGCCCCAGCATTTT
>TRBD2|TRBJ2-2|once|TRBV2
CASSTLLAAGELFF
TGTGCCAGCAGTACCTTACTAGCGGCAGGGGAGCTGTTTTTT
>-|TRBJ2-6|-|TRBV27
CASSLGRFSGANVLTF
TGTGCCAGCAGTTTAGGTCGGTTCTCTGGGGCCAACGTCCTGACTTTC
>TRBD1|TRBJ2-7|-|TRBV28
CASSAPQGAWEQYF
TGTGCCAGCAGCGCCCCACAGGGGGCGTGGGAGCAGTACTTC
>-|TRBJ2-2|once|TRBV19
CASRGLADTGELFF
TGTGCCAGTAGAGGGCTAGCAGACACCGGGGAGCTGTTTTTT
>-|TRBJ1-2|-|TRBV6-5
CASRTRVDYGYTF
TGTGCCAGCAGGACCAGGGTCGACTATGGCTACACCTTC
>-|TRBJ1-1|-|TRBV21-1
CASSKGTILGQGRSEAFF
TGTGCCAGCAGCAAAGGGACTATTTTAGGACAGGGGAGGTCCGAAGCTTTCTTT
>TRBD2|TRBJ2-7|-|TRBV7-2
CASSSGAGGPMTEQYF
TGTGCCAGCAGTTCGGGAGCGGGAGGGCCTATGACCGAGCAGTACTTC
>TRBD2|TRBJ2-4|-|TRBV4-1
CASSQAYSGYLAKNIQYF
TGCGCCAGCAGCCAGGCTTATAGCGGGTATCTAGCCAAAAACATTCAGTACTTC
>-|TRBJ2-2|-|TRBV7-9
CASSLRGRGPDTGELFF
TGTGCCAGCAGCTTAAGGGGCAGGGGCCCTGACACCGGGGAGCTGTTTTTT
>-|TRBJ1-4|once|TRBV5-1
CASSLGLDGEKLFF
TGCGCCAGCAGCTTGGGGCTAGATGGCGAAAAACTGTTTTTT
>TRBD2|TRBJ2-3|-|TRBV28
CASSSGLAAGTDTQYF
TGTGCCAGCAGTTCGGGACTAGCGGCCGGCACAGATACGCAGTATTTT
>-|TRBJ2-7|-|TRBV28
CASSPYFYEQYF
TGTGCCAGCAGCCCGTACTTTTACGAGCAGTACTTC
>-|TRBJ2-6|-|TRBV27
CASSFGGALISGANVLTF
TGTGCCAGCAGTTTCGGAGGGGCACTTATCTCTGGGGCCAACGTCCTGACTTTC